This is a list of T cell receptor beta chains from one sample in a study of T cell repertoires in cytomegalovirus infection. These receptors' targets are unknown. One entry per CDR3 protein results from TCRdb running MiXCR on the reads. The profile shows approximately 770,000 distinct CDR3 sequences, just under 30% of them singletons. Here the sequenced sample was cultured CD8+ T cells from PBMCs, taken from culture after CMV antigen stimulation. These receptors all stem from a human donor in good health (CMV status not recorded). Some clones in this sample may be carry-over from other donors' samples. Each CDR3 is given with its conserved first and last residue. Each record gives: J gene, D gene, V gene, clone size, CDR3 DNA, CDR3 protein. The D gene is left open where the match is weak. Not every row has a clone size; where given, it reads once, few, many or a size class.

>TRBJ2-1|-|TRBV9|-
TGTGCCAGCAGCGTAGGAGGACACCCAAGCCCCAATGAGCAGTTCTTC
CASSVGGHPSPNEQFF
>TRBJ2-1|-|TRBV7-2|-
TGTGCCAGCAGCTTAAACAGGGGAGGACGGAATGAGCAGTTCTTC
CASSLNRGGRNEQFF
>TRBJ1-3|-|TRBV4-3|-
TGCGCCAGCAGCCAAGGTTCAGGGTCGGGAAACACCATATATTTT
CASSQGSGSGNTIYF
>TRBJ2-1|-|TRBV7-2|many
TGTGCCAGCAGCCCCCCCCTCCGGGGTGAGCAGTTCTTC
CASSPPLRGEQFF
>TRBJ1-6|TRBD1|TRBV6-2/TRBV6-3|-
TGTGCCAGCAGTTCGTCCGGGACAGTCTACATTCCTACCAATTCACCCCTCCACTTT
CASSSSGTVYIPTNSPLHF
>TRBJ2-6|-|TRBV15|few
TGTGCCACCAGCAGAGGGGCACTCCTGACTTTC
CATSRGALLTF
>TRBJ1-1|-|TRBV27|-
TGTGCCAGCAACGTGCTGGGGGCGAGAACTGAAGCTTTCTTT
CASNVLGARTEAFF
>TRBJ2-1|-|TRBV6-2/TRBV6-3|-
TGTGCCAGCAGTTACGGGGGTCAGAACAATGAGCAGTTCTTC
CASSYGGQNNEQFF
>TRBJ2-1|-|TRBV6-2/TRBV6-3|few
TGTGCCAGCAGTCCGCGACAGGTTCTTGGGGATGAGCAGTTCTTC
CASSPRQVLGDEQFF
>TRBJ2-1|TRBD1|TRBV27|few
TGTGCCAGCAGTTTCCGGGACAGGGCCAACAATGAGCAGTTCTTC
CASSFRDRANNEQFF
>TRBJ1-1|TRBD1|TRBV2|few
TGTGCCAGCAGTGACCACAGGGGGCAGAACACTGAAGCTTTCTTT
CASSDHRGQNTEAFF
>TRBJ2-7|TRBD1|TRBV7-2|few
TGTGCCAGCAGCTTAGTCGGTACAGGGGGCGCATACGAGCAGTACTTC
CASSLVGTGGAYEQYF
>TRBJ2-1|TRBD2|TRBV20-1|-
TGCAGTGCTGGGACTAGCGGCGGCCATGAGCAGTTCTTC
CSAGTSGGHEQFF
>TRBJ2-7|-|TRBV5-6|few
TGTGCCAGCAGCCCAGCAGGGAACCCCTACGAGCAGTACTTC
CASSPAGNPYEQYF
>TRBJ2-3|TRBD1|TRBV27|-
TGTGCCAGCACTTCTTGGGACAGAAGCACAGATACGCAGTATTTT
CASTSWDRSTDTQYF
>TRBJ2-1|-|TRBV7-9|-
TGTGCCAGCAGCTTACAGGGGATAGTCAGTTACAATGAGCAGTTCTTC
CASSLQGIVSYNEQFF
>TRBJ1-2|TRBD1|TRBV7-9|many
TGTGCCAGCAGCTTAGCGCGGTACAGGGGGCGCGACTATGGCTACACCTTC
CASSLARYRGRDYGYTF
>TRBJ1-6|TRBD1|TRBV19|many
TGTGCCAGTAGTCAGGACAGGGGCTATTCACCCCTCCACTTT
CASSQDRGYSPLHF
>TRBJ2-7|TRBD1|TRBV7-6|many
TGTGCCAGCAGCGCAGGACAGGGTCCTTACTACGAGCAGTACTTC
CASSAGQGPYYEQYF
>TRBJ1-4|-|TRBV10-3|-
TGTGCCATCAGTGAAACCGGCCCAACAGAAAAACTGTTTTTT
CAISETGPTEKLFF
>TRBJ2-1|TRBD2|TRBV19|-
TGTGCCAGTAGTATAGCCGGCGGGGGGGCCGGTAATGAGCAGTTCTTC
CASSIAGGGAGNEQFF
>TRBJ1-2|TRBD1|TRBV6-6|few
TGTGCCAGCAGTTACTCGCCGGACAGGGCGCCAAAGGACTATGGCTACACCTTC
CASSYSPDRAPKDYGYTF
>TRBJ1-2|-|TRBV12-3/TRBV12-4|-
TGTGCCACCTACCTACAGGGCCTCTGGGGCTACACCTTC
CATYLQGLWGYTF
>TRBJ1-1|-|TRBV4-1|-
TGCGCCAGCAGCCAAGTGGTGGGGTATAGGGACACTGAAGCTTTCTTT
CASSQVVGYRDTEAFF
>TRBJ2-1|-|TRBV4-2|-
TGTGCCAGCAGCCAACGAAGGGGTGATGAGCAGTTCTTC
CASSQRRGDEQFF
>TRBJ2-2|TRBD1|TRBV13|-
TGTGTCAGCAACAGACAGGGCACGAACACCGGGGAGCTGTTTTTT
CVSNRQGTNTGELFF
>TRBJ2-1|TRBD1|TRBV7-2|many
TGTGCCAGCAGCCGTACAGGGGTGCGGAATGAGCAGTTCTTC
CASSRTGVRNEQFF
>TRBJ1-4|-|TRBV6-6|-
TGTGCCAGCAGTTCTGCCCGCCCAGCAACTAATGAAAAACTGTTTTTT
CASSSARPATNEKLFF